The clone carrying this T cell receptor beta chain was seen ten or more times. The antigen remains unidentified. This specimen belongs to a study of CD8 T cells in ankylosing spondylitis. Findings and caveats of the study: Clones linked to disease were reported to show significant enrichment in matched ankylosing spondylitis synovial fluid.

Trimming left V 1 base short and J 2 bases short, with 10 bases between. Germline V gene sequence: CDR1 SGHAT, CDR2 FQNNGV. The CDR3 has 15 amino acids. In making TCR beta libraries, quantitative 5'-RACE with molecular barcodes was used. A single record per CDR3 protein comes from TCRdb applying MiXCR to the 5' RACE reads. The repertoire holds 150,000 to 200,000 distinct CDR3 sequences, with under 15% as singletons. This sequence joins TRBV11-2 and TRBJ2-3; the D is unclear. The receptor was isolated from a female donor with ankylosing spondylitis or in good health (not recorded which). Sequenced input: blood, either unsorted or a sorted T cell fraction (not recorded which). CDR3 in amino acids: CASSLALGNTDTQYF. Here the CDR3 DNA reads TGTGCCAGCAGCTTAGCCCTGGGGAACACAGATACGCAGTATTTT.